This passage covers 27 T cell receptor beta chains from one sample sequenced in a study of identical twins' blood T cells. One entry per CDR3 protein, called by TCRdb with MiXCR from the 5' RACE reads. This repertoire shows 300,000 to 450,000 distinct CDR3 sequences, 28% found once; its top ten account for about 6%. The source material was PBMCs. These receptors came from a woman aged 18-49 years in good health.

A single count supports this clonotype. This chain connects TRBV30 to TRBJ1-1, with a possible D match to TRBD1 (6 bases). With 5 bases removed from V and 5 bases from J, the gap between germline ends came to 21 bases. Germline V gene sequence: CDR1 GTSNPN, CDR2 SVGIG (reference sequence). This CDR3 region has 15 residues. CDR3 in amino acids: CAWGRLRGRWTEAFF. In nucleotides, the CDR3 is TGTGCCTGGGGGCGTCTGCGGGGGCGATGGACTGAAGCTTTCTTT. The whole variable domain, remainder taken from reference TRBV30 and TRBJ1-1, is SQTIHQWPATLVQPVGSPLSLECTVEGTSNPNLYWYRQAAGRGLQLLFYSVGIGQISSEVPQNLSASRPQDRQFILSSKKLLLSDSGFYLCAWGRLRGRWTEAFFGQGTRLTVV.

This chain uses TRBV9 with TRBJ2-1; 9 bases are shared with TRBD2. V trimming: 4 bases; J trimming: 5 bases; junction bases outside the gene matches: 7. CDR1 and CDR2 from the germline V gene are SGDLS and YYNGEE. The CDR3 runs to 15 residues. CDR3 amino acids: CASSPGLAPNNEQFF. CDR3 nucleotides: TGTGCCAGCAGCCCCGGACTAGCGCCCAACAATGAGCAGTTCTTC.

This clonotype was counted a few times. The genes are TRBV6-5 and TRBJ2-1, with a possible D match to TRBD2 (5 bases). Germline assignment: CDR1 MNHEY and CDR2 SVGAGI. The CDR3 has 14 amino acids. Trimming removed 7 bases at V and 3 bases at J, with 13 bases between. CDR3 bases: TGTGCCAGCACCGAGGGAGATAACTACAATGAGCAGTTCTTC. Translating gives CASTEGDNYNEQFF.

To note about this clonotype: Germline and junction disagree at one end, which may indicate a read error. This chain links TRBV7-8 with TRBJ1-1; 8 bases agree with TRBD1. Germline CDR1 is SGHVS and CDR2 is FQNEAQ. This CDR3 contains 15 residues. Written as DNA, the CDR3 is TGTGCCAGCAGCTTACCACAGGGGGTTCGAACTGAAGCTTTATTT. Its translation: CASSLPQGVRTEALF.

This rearrangement joins TRBV5-6 to TRBJ1-2; D ambiguous. This CDR3 comprises 12 residues. Looked up from germline, CDR1 is SGHDT and CDR2 is YYEEEE. Between the trimmed V and J ends, which lost 1 base and 3 bases, there was a span of 4 bases. The CDR3 is CASSLPDYGYTF. The CDR3 DNA reads as TGTGCCAGCAGCTTGCCGGACTATGGCTACACCTTC.

The J gene is TRBJ2-3, the V gene TRBV29-1; D is unclear. Germline V gives CDR1 SQVTM, CDR2 ANQGSEA. The V and J ends lost 8 bases and 2 bases respectively, with 5 bases between them. The CDR3 is made up of 10 amino acids. CDR3 loop: CSSYTDTQYF. CDR3 in DNA: TGCAGCTCCTACACAGATACGCAGTATTTT.

This clonotype was observed at least ten times. V usage is TRBV29-1 and J usage is TRBJ1-2; D unclear. This CDR3 spans 11 amino acids. Germline CDR1 SQVTM, CDR2 ANQGSEA. Trimming stripped 6 bases from V and 8 bases from J, with 13 bases between. CDR3 residues: CSVERRNGYTF. DNA of the CDR3: TGCAGCGTCGAGCGGAGGAACGGCTACACCTTC.

The table lists this clonotype with a few counts. The chain carries TRBV5-1 and TRBJ2-2; tentatively, D is TRBD2 (5 bases). The ends were cut back, 2 bases at V and 3 bases at J, with 8 bases in the middle. From germline, CDR1 is SGHRS and CDR2 YFSETQ. The CDR3 runs to 14 residues. CDR3: CASSFSVDTGELFF. The CDR3, as DNA: TGCGCCAGCAGCTTTAGCGTTGACACCGGGGAGCTGTTTTTT.

This chain uses TRBV28 with TRBJ2-1; TRBD2 might be the D (5 bases). Germline-derived CDR1 and CDR2 are MDHEN and SYDVKM. V was cut by 5 bases and J by 7 bases, with 15 bases left in between. The CDR3 contains 14 residues. In nucleotides, the CDR3 is TGTGCCAGCAGTCTCCGGAGGACCGGGAATGAGCAGTTCTTC. Translated, it gives CASSLRRTGNEQFF.

On this clonotype itself: A single base separates this from a much larger clone, so it may be a read error. The chain's CDR3 is CASTSSDQPQHF. CDR3 in DNA: TGTGCCAGCACTTCAAGCGATCAGCCCCAGCATTTT. The rearrangement joins TRBV7-9 to TRBJ1-5; D unresolved. V dropped 7 bases and J dropped 5 bases, with 9 bases sitting between them. In germline, CDR1 is SEHNR, CDR2 FQNEAQ (reference sequence). CDR3 size: 12 residues.

This clonotype has at least ten counts. This rearrangement joins TRBV6-7 to TRBJ2-1; D possibly uses TRBD1 or TRBD2 (5 bases each). TRBV6-7 belongs to the ORF category, with a function that is uncertain. CDR3 length: 16 residues. V shed 3 bases and J shed 5 bases, with 17 bases lying between them. The CDR3, as DNA: TGTGCCAGCAGTTATTTTAGTGGGACCGAGCACAATGAGCAGTTCTTC. As protein: CASSYFSGTEHNEQFF.

This clonotype was counted a few times. This chain connects TRBV7-9 to TRBJ1-1; 8 bases line up with TRBD1. Per germline, CDR1 SEHNR and CDR2 FQNEAQ (reference sequence). There are 12 residues in the CDR3. Unmatched junction bases numbered 6, after V lost 10 bases and J lost 5 bases. The CDR3 bases are TGTGCCACCACAGGGGGTGGAACTGAAGCTTTCTTT. Its protein is CATTGGGTEAFF.

This clonotype has more than one count but fewer than ten. This chain connects TRBV30 to TRBJ1-5; possible D gene TRBD1, 6 bases. The CDR3 loop spans 15 amino acids. Germline CDR1 GTSNPN, CDR2 SVGIG (reference sequence). V dropped 2 bases and J dropped 4 bases, with 15 bases sitting between them. The CDR3 DNA is TGTGCCTGGAGTTTAATGCGGGGGCTAAATCAGCCCCAGCATTTT. It translates to CAWSLMRGLNQPQHF.

V and J are TRBV29-1 and TRBJ1-1; D not certain. Germline CDR1 is SQVTM and CDR2 is ANQGSEA. The V end lost 7 bases, the J end lost 3 bases, and 12 bases lay between the germline ends. The CDR3 has 12 residues. CDR3 sequence (DNA): TGCAGCGCAAGCTGGTGGGACACTGAAGCTTTCTTT. It specifies CSASWWDTEAFF.

The chain uses TRBV12-3 or TRBV12-4 and TRBJ1-1, with unresolved D. CDR3 size: 13 residues. Trimming pared 2 bases from V and 5 bases from J, leaving 9 bases between. This chain's CDR3 is CASSLKVRTEAFF. CDR3 coding DNA: TGTGCCAGCAGTTTAAAGGTCAGGACTGAAGCTTTCTTT.

Points on this clonotype: This may arise from a read error, as a much more abundant clone is one base away. The chain has TRBV14 and TRBJ2-7; D may be TRBD1 (6 bases). The CDR3 spans 17 residues. Germline V gene sequence: CDR1 SGHDN, CDR2 FVKESK. DNA for the CDR3: TGTGCCAGCAGCGTGTATTCGGGACACCCTTTCAACTACGATCAGTACTTC. Translation gives CASSVYSGHPFNYDQYF.

There are a few counts of this clonotype. V and J are TRBV12-3 or TRBV12-4 and TRBJ1-3; a possible D gene is TRBD1 (5 bases). The length of the CDR3 is 15 residues. V shed 8 bases and J shed 4 bases, with 18 bases lying between them. Written as DNA, the CDR3 is TGTGCCAGCTGCTCTGGGGCAGGGCGAGGAAACACCATATATTTT. It encodes CASCSGAGRGNTIYF.

In its sample, this clonotype was seen a few times. The chain recombines TRBV28 with TRBJ2-3; weak D call: TRBD2 (6 bases). The germline V gene has CDR1 MDHEN and CDR2 SYDVKM. Trimming removed 6 bases at V and 2 bases at J, with 18 bases between. The CDR3 spans 16 residues. The CDR3 here is CASRSLGLEITDTQYF. CDR3 DNA sequence: TGTGCCAGCAGGTCCCTGGGACTGGAGATCACAGATACGCAGTATTTT.

This clonotype was detected a few times. The J gene is TRBJ1-5, the V gene TRBV19; 7 bases line up with TRBD1. Germline V CDR1 and CDR2: LNHDA, SQIVND (reference sequence). This CDR3 spans 15 amino acids. Trimming cost V 6 bases and J 2 bases; bases outside gene matches: 7. CDR3 in amino acids: CASRTTGIGNQPQHF. CDR3 in DNA: TGTGCCAGTAGGACGACAGGGATAGGCAATCAGCCCCAGCATTTT. Supplemented by reference TRBV19 and TRBJ1-5, the full variable domain reads DGGITQSPKYLFRKEGQNVTLSCEQNLNHDAMYWYRQDPGQGLRLIYYSQIVNDFQKGDIAEGYSVSREKKESFPLTVTSAQKNPTAFYLCASRTTGIGNQPQHFGDGTRLSIL.

V gene TRBV12-3 or TRBV12-4 combines with J gene TRBJ1-1; perhaps TRBD1 as D (6 bases). Between the trimmed V and J ends, which lost 9 bases and 10 bases, there was a span of 15 bases. The CDR3 consists of 11 residues. The CDR3 reads CASTTGRGAFF. CDR3 nucleotide sequence: TGTGCCAGTACAACAGGGAGGGGAGCTTTCTTT.

V is TRBV7-9 and J is TRBJ2-1, with 9 positions matching TRBD2. The V gene end was trimmed by 3 bases and the J gene end by 9 bases; junction bases not matched to a gene: 6. Germline-derived CDR1 and CDR2 are SEHNR and FQNEAQ (reference sequence). CDR3 length: 14 residues. The CDR3 here is CASSFGIAGAEQFF. Written as DNA, the CDR3 is TGTGCCAGCAGCTTTGGTATAGCGGGAGCTGAGCAGTTCTTC.

There are a few counts of this clonotype. The V call is TRBV6-6, the J call TRBJ1-1; tentative D call: TRBD1 (5 bases). V was clipped by 5 bases and J by 7 bases, with 14 bases between them. Germline V gene data show CDR1 as MNHNY and CDR2 as SVGAGI (reference sequence). This CDR3 is 13 amino acids long. CDR3 loop: CASSQPGRIEAFF. The CDR3 DNA reads as TGTGCCAGCAGTCAACCGGGACGGATTGAAGCTTTCTTT.

This clonotype was seen more than once but under ten times. This chain connects TRBV11-2 to TRBJ2-7; D may be TRBD1 (5 bases). The CDR3 extends over 12 amino acids. V shed 5 bases and J shed 6 bases, with 11 bases lying between them. The V gene's germline CDR1 is SGHAT and CDR2 FQNNGV. CDR3 in DNA: TGTGCCAGCAGCGCTCAGGGTCTCGAGCAGTACTTC. Amino acids: CASSAQGLEQYF.

The chain is built from TRBV9 and TRBJ1-1; no clear D gene. V dropped 0 bases and J dropped 5 bases, with 8 bases sitting between them. The CDR3 has 13 residues. The germline V gene encodes CDR1 SGDLS and CDR2 YYNGEE. The CDR3 DNA reads TGTGCCAGCAGCGTAGTACATAAGACTGAAGCTTTCTTT. Its protein product is CASSVVHKTEAFF. Complete variable domain (other parts from reference TRBV9 and TRBJ1-1): DSGVTQTPKHLITATGQRVTLRCSPRSGDLSVYWYQQSLDQGLQFLIQYYNGEERAKGNILERFSAQQFPDLHSELNLSSLELGDSALYFCASSVVHKTEAFFGQGTRLTVV.

This clonotype was seen many times. V and J are TRBV11-2 and TRBJ2-7, with D possibly matching TRBD1 (5 bases). Looked up from germline, CDR1 is SGHAT and CDR2 is FQNNGV. The CDR3 has 13 residues. The ends were cut back, 3 bases at V and 2 bases at J, with 8 bases in the middle. The CDR3 reads CASSLFRAYEQYF. The CDR3, as DNA: TGTGCCAGCAGCTTGTTCAGGGCCTACGAGCAGTACTTC.

The V and J genes are TRBV20-1 and TRBJ2-3, with D tentatively TRBD2 (6 bases). This CDR3 region has 15 residues. Germline CDR1 reads DFQATT; CDR2 reads SNEGSKA (reference sequence). V was trimmed by 2 bases and J by 3 bases, leaving 15 bases between them. This chain's CDR3 is CSARSPLASTDTQYF. CDR3 coding DNA: TGCAGTGCTAGATCTCCACTAGCTAGTACAGATACGCAGTATTTT.

CDR3 DNA: TGTGCCAGCAGTTTCCGGGGACAGGGGCAGCCCCAGCATTTT. Translated, it gives CASSFRGQGQPQHF. This chain links TRBV27 with TRBJ1-5, with 10 bases identical to TRBD1. Looked up from germline, CDR1 is MNHEY and CDR2 is SMNVEV (reference sequence). This CDR3 is 14 amino acids long. V lost 3 bases and J lost 7; bases outside the gene matches: 3.